This TCR beta chain stems from a study of identical twins. With regard to this clonotype: The antigen remains undetermined.

This CDR3 region has 15 residues. The germline gives CDR1 SGHRS, CDR2 YFSETQ. The V gene lost 2 bases and the J gene lost 5 bases, with 15 bases spanning the gap. MiXCR, applied by TCRdb to the 5' RACE reads, yields one record per CDR3 protein. The sample has 500,000 to 550,000 distinct CDR3 sequences; about a fifth are singletons. Study-wide results and caveats: Not following the same donors, the study drew its conclusions from cross-sectional statistical analysis. For cord blood, abundant beta clonotypes had fewer insertions, unlike memory repertoires, which showed none. Twins showed weaker excess sharing in their beta out-of-frame sequences.

These data were likewise used in another study, on yellow fever vaccine responses in identical twins.

The sample consisted of CD4+ T cells sorted from blood. This chain joins TRBV5-1 and TRBJ2-3, with D possibly matching TRBD2 (5 bases). This TCR came from a woman aged 18-29 years in good health. The CDR3 bases are TGCGCCAGCAGCTTCGTTAGCGAGTGGAGAGATACGCAGTATTTT. It is translated as CASSFVSEWRDTQYF.